This T cell receptor beta chain was sequenced in a study of identical twins. The study, taken as a whole, reports: The more abundant beta clonotypes in cord blood had fewer insertions, and memory repertoires did not show this. Invariant populations such as MAIT and iNKT cells could partly muddle zero-insertion analyses.

This CDR3 is 15 amino acids long. V was cut by 3 bases and J by 7 bases, with 16 bases left in between. CDR1 SGHVS and CDR2 FNYEAQ come from the germline V gene. As to this clonotype: Its antigen is currently unknown.

Template switching created a universal primer site, and the cDNA included unique molecular identifiers. MiXCR, run by TCRdb on the 5' RACE reads, gives a single entry per CDR3 protein. Altogether over 550,000 distinct CDR3 sequences are present, about 7.1% being singletons, with the ten largest covering about 1.6%. In addition, the sample was reused for a study of yellow fever vaccine responses in identical twins.

The clonotype originates from a woman aged 18 to 35 in good health. The sequenced material came from PBMCs. The chain joins TRBV7-6 to TRBJ2-1; the D gene is possibly TRBD1 (5 bases). The CDR3 loop is CASSFGRVGVNEQFF. Here the CDR3 DNA reads TGTGCCAGCAGCTTCGGCAGGGTAGGGGTAAATGAGCAGTTCTTC.